This T cell receptor beta chain derives from a study of blood T cell repertoires in COVID-19. Germline-derived CDR1 and CDR2 are SQVTM and ANQGSEA. The CDR3 spans 13 residues. Trimming left V 3 bases short and J 0 bases short, with 7 bases between. Assay: immunoSEQ multiplex PCR; the TCRdb copy retains only in-frame clones and omits some. Counted here are under 200,000 clones, approximately 89% occurring once; the ten biggest clones make up around 0.77%. V usage is TRBV29-1 and J usage is TRBJ2-3, with D possibly TRBD1 on 5 matching bases. The TCR originated in a woman aged 18-29 years who had recovered from COVID-19. The sequenced material came from PBMCs or T cells enriched from blood (not recorded which). The CDR3: CSVEKGSTDTQYF. Written as DNA, the CDR3 is TGCAGCGTTGAGAAGGGGAGCACAGATACGCAGTATTTT.